Reported below is one T cell receptor (beta chain). This entry comes from a study of shared clonotypes between healthy human individuals. Overall study context: CD8 memory received one plate per donor, CD8 naive two, CD4 memory three and CD4 naive three.

Sequencing used immunoSEQ multiplex PCR; TCRdb keeps in-frame clones, though not all of them. This table holds over 1.5 million clones, 95% to 99% found once. Sequencing used naive CD4+ T cells sorted from blood. Subset defined: CD45RA+ positively selected. The receptor was derived from a man younger than 40 in good health.

CDR3 coding DNA: TGCGCCAGCAGCCCCTTCACAGGGAACACTGAAGCTTTCTTT. Translated: CASSPFTGNTEAFF. This chain uses TRBV5-1 with TRBJ1-1; weak D call: TRBD1 (5 bases). Per the germline V gene, CDR1 is SGHRS and CDR2 is YFSETQ. The CDR3 extends over 14 amino acids. V lost 4 bases and J 1 base, leaving 11 bases between the germline ends.